One and the same sample provided the 29 T cell receptor beta chains below, sequenced in a study of shared clonotypes between healthy human individuals. CD8 cells regarded as naive lacked CD45RO, were positively chosen for CCR7, and omitted terminally differentiated effector memory CD45RA+ cells. Sequenced by immunoSEQ multiplex PCR; TCRdb stores in-frame clones only, minus some. The sample consists of around 640,000 clones, approximately 96% of them appearing once. The material sequenced was naive CD8+ T cells sorted from blood. Source of these receptors: a woman aged 25 to 45 in good health.

The chain couples TRBV19 to TRBJ2-5, with TRBD2 identical over 7 bases. The CDR3 consists of 14 residues. Germline V gene lookup returns CDR1 LNHDA and CDR2 SQIVND (reference sequence). The J segment lost 2 bases and the V segment lost 3 bases, leaving 3 bases of the junction unmatched. The CDR3 DNA reads as TGTGCCAGTAGTATGGCTAGCGGTCAAGAGACCCAGTACTTC. It is translated as CASSMASGQETQYF.

Worth noting for this clone: This sample also contains other DNA sequences that code for the same CDR3. V and J are TRBV20-1 and TRBJ2-1, with D hard to call. Germline V gene data show CDR1 as DFQATT and CDR2 as SNEGSKA (reference sequence). The CDR3 has 10 residues. V shed 3 bases and J shed 5 bases, with 2 bases lying between them. The CDR3 here is CSARDNEQFF. CDR3 coding DNA: TGCAGTGCTAGGGACAATGAGCAGTTCTTC.

CDR3 region: CASSYSYEQYF. The CDR3 DNA follows: TGTGCCAGCAGTTACTCCTACGAGCAGTACTTC. The chain employs TRBV28 and TRBJ2-5; D remains ambiguous. The J call may be wrong; the DNA end is better matched by TRBJ2-7. CDR3 length: 11 residues. Germline loops: CDR1 MDHEN, CDR2 SYDVKM.

This chain connects TRBV27 to TRBJ2-7; 8 positions match TRBD2. Trimming took 3 bases from V and 6 from J; bases not matched to a gene: 4. From germline, CDR1 is MNHEY and CDR2 SMNVEV (reference sequence). The CDR3 extends over 13 amino acids. CDR3 nucleotide sequence: TGTGCCAGCAGTTTGCGGGGGGCGTCCGAGCAGTACTTC. It translates to CASSLRGASEQYF.

This chain connects TRBV11-2 to TRBJ2-7, with TRBD1 identical over 7 bases. Germline V lookup: CDR1 SGHAT, CDR2 FQNNGV. There are 15 residues in the CDR3. The V segment lost 1 base and the J segment 5 bases; nucleotides outside the gene matches: 8. DNA of the CDR3: TGTGCCAGCAGCTTAGTAGGGGGCGGATCTAACGAGCAGTACTTC. This sequence encodes CASSLVGGGSNEQYF. The full variable domain, its missing parts supplied by reference TRBV11-2 and TRBJ2-7, is EAGVAQSPRYKIIEKRQSVAFWCNPISGHATLYWYQQILGQGPKLLIQFQNNGVVDDSQLPKDRFSAERLKGVDSTLKIQPAKLEDSAVYLCASSLVGGGSNEQYFGPGTRLTVT.

The rearrangement uses TRBV5-1 and TRBJ2-3; 7 bases agree with TRBD2. This CDR3 comprises 13 residues. The V segment lost 4 bases and the J segment 5 bases; nucleotides outside the gene matches: 4. Germline values: CDR1 SGHRS, CDR2 YFSETQ. DNA for the CDR3: TGCGCCAGCAGCAGCGGGGAGGAAGATACGCAGTATTTT. Translating it yields CASSSGEEDTQYF.

This sequence joins TRBV7-8 and TRBJ2-7; D not certain. There are 14 residues in the CDR3. The germline gives CDR1 SGHVS, CDR2 FQNEAQ. Between the trimmed V and J ends, which lost 7 bases and 1 base, there was a span of 14 bases. CDR3 in DNA: TGTGCCAGCATCGCGAGAGGCCTATCCTACGAGCAGTACTTC. Its translation is CASIARGLSYEQYF.

The chain is built from TRBV7-6 and TRBJ2-5; D not certain. Looked up from germline, CDR1 is SGHVS and CDR2 is FNYEAQ. Trimming removed 4 bases at V and 1 base at J, with 13 bases between. The CDR3 contains 15 residues. The CDR3 DNA sequence: TGTGCCAGCAGCTCAAAGGTCGGTGTCCAAGAGACCCAGTACTTC. Translated, it gives CASSSKVGVQETQYF.

This clone was seen just once. One base away lies a much larger clone, so this may be a sequencing read error. The sample contains more than one DNA sequence encoding this CDR3. The chain is built from TRBV28 and TRBJ2-7; no reliable D call. The germline V and J ends were trimmed by 6 bases and 3 bases, with 6 bases remaining between them. The CDR3 is 11 amino acids. The V gene's germline CDR1 is MDHEN and CDR2 SYDVKM. The chain's CDR3 is CASSLDYEQYF. DNA for the CDR3: TGTGCCAGCAGCTTAGACTACGAGCAGTACTTC. Using reference TRBV28 and TRBJ2-7 for the parts outside the CDR3, the full variable domain is DVKVTQSSRYLVKRTGEKVFLECVQDMDHENMFWYRQDPGLGLRLIYFSYDVKMKEKGDIPEGYSVSREKKERFSLILESASTNQTSMYLCASSLDYEQYFGPGTRLTVT.

V and J are TRBV6-5 and TRBJ1-4; D unclear. V was shortened by 0 bases and J by 3 bases, with 11 bases between the two germline ends. CDR3 length: 16 amino acids. CDR1 and CDR2 (germline): MNHEY, SVGAGI. The CDR3 DNA follows: TGTGCCAGCAGTTACTCTGTATGGCAGCCTAATGAAAAACTGTTTTTT. It encodes CASSYSVWQPNEKLFF.

V and J are TRBV29-1 and TRBJ2-1; the match to TRBD2 covers 10 bases. The CDR3 has 14 residues. Germline values: CDR1 SQVTM, CDR2 ANQGSEA. V gave up 4 bases and J gave up 7 bases; unmatched junction bases: 7. The CDR3 bases are TGCAGCGTTGCCCGACTAGCGGGCGAGAATGAGCAGTTCTTC. Translated, it gives CSVARLAGENEQFF.

On this clone itself: The sample has other DNA sequences that encode this CDR3 too. The V and J genes are TRBV9 and TRBJ1-4; the D is unclear. The germline V and J ends were trimmed by 0 bases and 4 bases, with 7 bases remaining between them. This CDR3 is 14 amino acids long. In germline, CDR1 is SGDLS, CDR2 YYNGEE. The CDR3 loop is CASSVGGVNEKLFF. CDR3 in DNA: TGTGCCAGCAGCGTAGGTGGCGTTAATGAAAAACTGTTTTTT. Using reference TRBV9 and TRBJ1-4 for the parts outside the CDR3, the full variable domain is DSGVTQTPKHLITATGQRVTLRCSPRSGDLSVYWYQQSLDQGLQFLIQYYNGEERAKGNILERFSAQQFPDLHSELNLSSLELGDSALYFCASSVGGVNEKLFFGSGTQLSVL.

The J gene is TRBJ2-7, the V gene TRBV2; D may be TRBD2 (5 bases). The germline gives CDR1 SNHLY, CDR2 FYNNEI. V was clipped by 8 bases and J by 7 bases, with 15 bases between them. The length of the CDR3 is 12 residues. DNA for the CDR3: TGTGCCAGCGAGGGCAGCGACTGGGAGCAGTACTTC. Protein product: CASEGSDWEQYF.

J is TRBJ2-1 and V is TRBV13; 7 nucleotides line up with TRBD1. V shed 6 bases, J shed 4 bases, and the junction held 9 bases outside the gene matches. This CDR3 is 15 amino acids long. The V gene's germline CDR1 is PRHDT and CDR2 FYEKMQ (reference sequence). CDR3: CASSFGTAKYNEQFF. The CDR3 DNA follows: TGTGCCAGCAGTTTTGGGACAGCGAAATACAATGAGCAGTTCTTC.

The table lists this clone with a count of one. V gene TRBV4-2 combines with J gene TRBJ2-6; TRBD2 matches at 13 bases. From germline, CDR1 is LGHNA and CDR2 YNFKEQ. Germline trimming cut 0 bases from V and 2 bases from J; bases unmatched to any gene: 1. The CDR3 has 18 amino acids. Here the CDR3 DNA reads TGTGCCAGCAGCCAAGATGGACTAGCGGGAGCTGGGGCCAACGTCCTGACTTTC. Its translation: CASSQDGLAGAGANVLTF.

This chain links TRBV28 with TRBJ1-2, with a possible D match to TRBD1 (6 bases). CDR1 MDHEN and CDR2 SYDVKM come from the germline V gene. V was clipped by 10 bases and J by 4 bases, with 16 bases between them. This CDR3 contains 13 residues. The CDR3 bases are TGTGCCACCTGGGACACCCTTTTCTATGGCTACACCTTC. Protein: CATWDTLFYGYTF.

Here the CDR3 reads CASGLEGYTF. The CDR3 region has the DNA TGTGCCAGCGGATTAGAAGGCTACACCTTC. This chain joins TRBV7-3 and TRBJ1-2; D remains ambiguous. Germline values: CDR1 SGHTA, CDR2 FQGTGA. CDR3 length equals 10 residues. V lost 8 bases and J 8 bases, leaving 9 bases between the germline ends.

This chain links TRBV11-1 with TRBJ2-7; a possible D gene is TRBD1 (6 bases). Germline V lookup: CDR1 SGHAT, CDR2 FQDESV (reference sequence). V was shortened by 5 bases and J by 7 bases, with 12 bases between the two germline ends. The length of the CDR3 is 12 residues. This CDR3 is CASSLQGEEQYF. Written as DNA, the CDR3 is TGTGCCAGCAGCCTACAGGGTGAAGAGCAGTACTTC.

The chain combines TRBV2 with TRBJ1-1; no definite D call. CDR1 and CDR2 (germline): SNHLY, FYNNEI. The germline V and J ends were trimmed by 5 bases and 0 bases, with 16 bases remaining between them. This CDR3 contains 16 residues. The CDR3 sequence is CASSPGFGYMNTEAFF. The CDR3 DNA reads TGTGCCAGCAGTCCCGGGTTCGGCTACATGAACACTGAAGCTTTCTTT.

The chain joins TRBV4-1 to TRBJ2-1; D is undetermined. This CDR3 is built from 13 residues. V dropped 7 bases and J dropped 0 bases, with 7 bases sitting between them. Germline CDR1 and CDR2: MGHRA and YSYEKL. CDR3 residues: CASTATSYNEQFF. The CDR3 DNA reads as TGCGCCAGCACAGCTACCTCCTACAATGAGCAGTTCTTC.

The chain is built from TRBV6-5 and TRBJ1-5; D gene unclear. V lost 6 bases to trimming and J lost 1 base, with 10 bases between them. The germline V gene has CDR1 MNHEY and CDR2 SVGAGI. The CDR3 spans 14 residues. CDR3 loop: CASSQGPSNQPQHF. The CDR3 DNA follows: TGTGCCAGCAGCCAAGGGCCAAGCAATCAGCCCCAGCATTTT.

This chain uses TRBV7-9 with TRBJ2-4, with TRBD2 as a possible D gene (6 bases). CDR1 SEHNR and CDR2 FQNEAQ come from the germline V gene (reference sequence). Deletions cut 1 base from V and 8 bases from J, with 18 bases between. The CDR3 has 16 residues. The CDR3 here is CASSLDVGGVGDIQYF. In DNA form, the CDR3 reads TGTGCCAGCAGCTTAGATGTGGGCGGGGTCGGGGACATTCAGTACTTC.

The chain links TRBV10-3 to TRBJ1-5, with TRBD1 as a possible D gene (6 bases). Trimming removed 3 bases at V and 3 bases at J, with 12 bases between. This CDR3 is 15 amino acids long. Germline CDR1 ENHRY, CDR2 SYGVKD. The CDR3: CAISEAGGPNQPQHF. CDR3 DNA: TGTGCCATCAGTGAAGCGGGGGGCCCCAATCAGCCCCAGCATTTT.

This chain connects TRBV19 to TRBJ1-4; 9 nucleotides agree with TRBD1. Germline V gives CDR1 LNHDA, CDR2 SQIVND (reference sequence). With 5 bases clipped from V and 7 bases from J, the junction kept 8 bases outside the gene matches. The CDR3 is 15 residues long. The CDR3, as DNA: TGTGCCAGTAGTCCCCGGACAGGGGAGGCTGAAAAACTGTTTTTT. It specifies CASSPRTGEAEKLFF.

This clone was detected only once. The chain couples TRBV6-6 to TRBJ2-7, with 7 bases aligning to TRBD1. With 3 bases clipped from V and 1 base from J, the junction kept 3 bases outside the gene matches. This CDR3 comprises 14 residues. Germline lookup yields CDR1 MNHNY and CDR2 SVGAGI (reference sequence). The CDR3 spells CASSYSGQSYEQYF. Here the CDR3 DNA reads TGTGCCAGCAGTTATTCGGGACAGTCCTACGAGCAGTACTTC.

The chain recombines TRBV28 with TRBJ2-1; 16 bases line up with TRBD2. Trimming took 5 bases from V and 0 from J; bases not matched to a gene: 7. The CDR3 has 19 residues. CDR1 MDHEN and CDR2 SYDVKM come from the germline V gene. The CDR3 DNA is TGTGCCAGCAGTCCACCGGGACTAGCGGGAGGGCGCTCCTACAATGAGCAGTTCTTC. It translates to CASSPPGLAGGRSYNEQFF.

This chain uses TRBV11-2 with TRBJ1-1, with D possibly being TRBD1 (5 bases). Germline CDR1 is SGHAT and CDR2 is FQNNGV. V lost 1 base and J 1 base, leaving 10 bases between the germline ends. The CDR3 is made up of 15 amino acids. The CDR3 coding sequence is TGTGCCAGCAGCTTAGGCCAGGGACCGAACACTGAAGCTTTCTTT. It specifies CASSLGQGPNTEAFF.

This clone was seen a single time. At the DNA level, this CDR3 is encoded by other sequences in the same sample as well. This chain uses TRBV5-1 with TRBJ2-1; 10 bases align to TRBD2. Losses at the gene ends were 3 bases for V and 3 bases for J; bases not matched to a gene: 0. The CDR3 loop spans 14 amino acids. CDR1 is SGHRS and CDR2 is YFSETQ in the germline V gene. For the CDR3, the DNA is TGCGCCAGCAGCTCTAGCGGGAGCTACAATGAGCAGTTCTTC. As protein: CASSSSGSYNEQFF.

The chain recombines TRBV7-8 with TRBJ2-7; no reliable D call. This CDR3 is 14 amino acids long. CDR1 SGHVS and CDR2 FQNEAQ come from the germline V gene. Trimming took off 2 bases at V and 3 bases at J, with 11 bases between the two ends. For the CDR3, the DNA is TGTGCCAGCAGCTTACGTGAGAGGAACTACGAGCAGTACTTC. It translates to CASSLRERNYEQYF.